Reported below is one T cell receptor (beta chain). No cognate antigen has been identified for it. No much larger clone is present one base from it, and per-base qualities are unavailable. Each collaborating institution followed its own protocols to collect whole blood in K2EDTA tubes. Collaborator samples were shipped for TCRbeta analysis as frozen whole blood, isolated PBMCs, or DNA extracted from either sample type. This record comes from a study of blood T cell repertoires in COVID-19 (dated by TCRdb to 2020 to 2022). Some background on the complete study: Samples covering the acute and convalescent phases of COVID-19 were provided by collaborators in the United States, Italy and Spain. The prospective study material was composed of cDNA or gDNA derived from T cells, B-cell-depleted T cells, or PBMCs. The dataset comprised deeply sampled blood TCRbeta repertoires from subjects exposed to, actively infected with, or recovered from COVID-19. The repertoires were released in a freely available public database intended as a resource for research on the immune response to SARS-CoV-2. Samples came from the ongoing ImmuneRACE study (first 160 participants) plus 1,254 subjects from 6 global collaborators. A de-identified subject ID, COVID-19 status, age in years and sex were almost always included in the sample metadata. Where HLA class I and class II types were available, the types were taken from metadata supplied by the sample provider, not from assay-based typing. Overall study outcomes, separate from this receptor: Clinical and demographic metadata were provided uncurated, with the amount varying by source and participant.

V is pared back by 7 bases and J by 4 bases, with 16 bases lying between the germline termini. From the cysteine through the phenylalanine, the CDR3 covers 14 amino acids. The entry retains the CDR3 DNA only, 42 bases that are in frame from base 1. From a lookup of the germline V gene (reference sequence), CDR1 and CDR2 are SEHNR and FQNEAQ. TCRbeta CDR3 regions were amplified from genomic DNA by means of the immunoSEQ Assay, a bias-controlled multiplex PCR. On the authors' methods: Nucleated cell counts per sample were estimated from amplification of reference gene primers within the assay. To quantify the absolute abundance of each unique TCRbeta CDR3 rearrangement, sequence reads were collapsed and filtered. Productive Simpson clonality was computed per sample as the square root of Simpson's diversity index over productive rearrangements. This is the immuneACCESS table as TCRdb keeps it, with only in-frame sequences that have V and J called. A part of the clones is gone; compared with another copy, unresolved V genes explain less than half, and the rest is unexplained. V, J and clone size are those of that table, while D and trimming were read from the DNA. Here the sample has nearly 110,000 clones; over 80% occur a single time. The ten largest clones capture around 1.2% of the sample.

The clonotype originates from a young woman with acute or convalescent COVID-19. The sequenced sample was peripheral blood. This chain is built from TRBV7-9 and TRBJ1-2; no D gene call is confident. The CDR3 corresponds to CASTFKEGGYGYTF. The DNA sequence is as follows: TGTGCCAGCACCTTCAAGGAGGGTGGCTATGGCTACACCTTC.